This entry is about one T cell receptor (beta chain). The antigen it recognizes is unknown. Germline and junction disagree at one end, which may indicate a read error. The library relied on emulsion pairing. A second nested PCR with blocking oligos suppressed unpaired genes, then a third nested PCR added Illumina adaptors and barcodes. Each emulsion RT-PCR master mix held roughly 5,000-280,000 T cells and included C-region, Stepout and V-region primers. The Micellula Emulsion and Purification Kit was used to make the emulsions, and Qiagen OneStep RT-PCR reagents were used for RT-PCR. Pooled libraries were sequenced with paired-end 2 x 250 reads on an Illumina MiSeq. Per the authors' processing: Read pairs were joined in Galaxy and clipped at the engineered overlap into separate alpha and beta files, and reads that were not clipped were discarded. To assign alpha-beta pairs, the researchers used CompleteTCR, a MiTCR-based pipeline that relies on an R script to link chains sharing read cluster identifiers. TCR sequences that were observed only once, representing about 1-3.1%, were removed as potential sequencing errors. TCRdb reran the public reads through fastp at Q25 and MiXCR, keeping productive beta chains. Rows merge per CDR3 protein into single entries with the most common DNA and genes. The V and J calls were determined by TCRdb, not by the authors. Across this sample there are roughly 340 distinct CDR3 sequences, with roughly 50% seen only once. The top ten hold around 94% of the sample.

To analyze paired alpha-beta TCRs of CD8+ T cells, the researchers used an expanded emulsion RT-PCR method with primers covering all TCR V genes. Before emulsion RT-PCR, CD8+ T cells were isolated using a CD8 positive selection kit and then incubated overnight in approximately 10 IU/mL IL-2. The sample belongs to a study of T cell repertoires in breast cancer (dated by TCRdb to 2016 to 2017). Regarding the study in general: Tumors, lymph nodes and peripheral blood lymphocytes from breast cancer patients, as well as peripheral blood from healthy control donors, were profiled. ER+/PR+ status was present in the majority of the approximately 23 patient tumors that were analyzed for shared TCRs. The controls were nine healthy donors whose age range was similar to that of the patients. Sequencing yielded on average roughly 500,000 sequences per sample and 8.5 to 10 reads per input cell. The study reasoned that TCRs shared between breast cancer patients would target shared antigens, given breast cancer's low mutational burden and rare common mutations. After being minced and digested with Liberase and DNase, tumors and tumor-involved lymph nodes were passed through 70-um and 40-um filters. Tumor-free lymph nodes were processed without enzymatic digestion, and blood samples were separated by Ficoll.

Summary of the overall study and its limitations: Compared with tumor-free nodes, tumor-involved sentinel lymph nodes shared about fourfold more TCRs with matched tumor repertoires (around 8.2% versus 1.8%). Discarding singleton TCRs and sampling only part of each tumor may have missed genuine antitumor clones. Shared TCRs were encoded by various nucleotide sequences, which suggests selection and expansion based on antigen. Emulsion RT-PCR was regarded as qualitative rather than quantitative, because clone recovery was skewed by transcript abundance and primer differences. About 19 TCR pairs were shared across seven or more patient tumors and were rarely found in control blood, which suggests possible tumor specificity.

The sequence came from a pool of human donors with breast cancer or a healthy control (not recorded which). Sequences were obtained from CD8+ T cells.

The DNA sequence follows: TGTGCCAGCGGCTTAAGACAGGGGGTGAACTATGGCTACACCTTC. Translated, it reads CASGLRQGVNYGYTF. The receptor chain draws on TRBV7-9 and TRBJ1-2, with 9 bases aligning to TRBD1. CDR1 and CDR2 are drawn from the germline V gene (reference sequence): SEHNR, FQNEAQ. Spanning cysteine to phenylalanine, the CDR3 consists of 15 amino acids. The CDR3 DNA has 45 bases and is translated from base 1.